Listed below are T cell receptor beta chains from one sample, sequenced in a study of immune cell composition in non-small cell lung cancer. The assay was immunoSEQ multiplex PCR, and TCRdb's table has in-frame clones only and misses some. Among roughly 6,600 clones, less than 75% were seen once, and the ten largest hold 4% to 5.5%. Sequenced input: lung tumor tissue. Source of these receptors: a human donor with non-small cell lung cancer. The CDR3 runs from the conserved cysteine through the conserved F or W. Each record gives: V gene, CDR3 length, clone size, J gene, CDR3 protein. The size field is filled for only some rows; it gives once, few, many or a size class.

TRBV7-9	13	NA	TRBJ1-2	CASSLNTPAGYTF
TRBV5-4	14	medium-sized	TRBJ2-7	CASSRGGRESEQYF
TRBV7-9	14	NA	TRBJ1-4	CASRHRQGNEKLFF
TRBV12-1	16	NA	TRBJ1-5	CASSFNAEYSNQPQHF
TRBV5-1	17	NA	TRBJ2-7	CASSLAGGLLSSYEQYF
TRBV7-9	18	NA	TRBJ2-3	CASSPQWVQGALTDTQYF
TRBV5-1	15	NA	TRBJ1-3	CASRRTGGIGNTIYF
TRBV19	15	NA	TRBJ1-1	CASSIDQGGATEAFF
TRBV7-2	16	few	TRBJ2-5	CASSPLGLAGQETQYF
TRBV7-2	17	NA	TRBJ2-7	CASSFTLGGDVGYEQYF
TRBV7-9	18	NA	TRBJ1-2	CASSLNQGRASLIYGYTF
TRBV2	11	NA	TRBJ2-3	CASKSRDTQYF
TRBV6-5	15	NA	TRBJ1-2	CASSYVVDSFYGYTF
TRBV28	10	NA	TRBJ2-7	CASSSREQYF
TRBV14	14	NA	TRBJ1-5	CASSQGISGSPQHF
TRBV6-6	12	NA	TRBJ1-3	CASRGQGNTIYF
TRBV5-1	11	NA	TRBJ2-7	CASHESGRLYF
TRBV28	13	NA	TRBJ2-3	CASSFPVTDTQYF
TRBV5-4	12	few	TRBJ2-7	CASSYRDYEQYF
TRBV5-1	16	NA	TRBJ1-1	CASHLTDKLTNTEAFF
TRBV1	12	NA	TRBJ2-1	CTSKLAGGEQFF
TRBV29-1	14	few	TRBJ2-2	CSVEGQTITGELFF
TRBV18	15	once	TRBJ2-7	CASSILGQGGYEQYF
TRBV21-1	19	NA	TRBJ1-2	CASSNGIRDRDYLNYGYTF
TRBV4-1	17	few	TRBJ1-4	CASSQASLRDKDEKLFF
TRBV7-8	18	NA	TRBJ2-7	CASSLVVRTSGTRHEQYF
TRBV7-2	19	NA	TRBJ2-2	CASSRPTGSALMNTGELFF
TRBV11-3	16	NA	TRBJ2-6	CASSDAFDTGANVLTF
TRBV7-9	11	once	TRBJ1-2	CASSNSDGYTF
TRBV19	12	NA	TRBJ1-4	CASRGGNEKLFF
TRBV6-4	15	NA	TRBJ2-1	CASSEESGSYNEQFF
TRBV1	20	NA	TRBJ2-3	CTSSPPSGPIWWGGGDTQYF
TRBV4-1	13	NA	TRBJ2-1	CASSAGQGNEQFF
TRBV5-1	16	NA	TRBJ2-1	CASSSPGGREIYEQFF
TRBV18	15	medium-sized	TRBJ1-2	CASSPQQGVDYGYTF
TRBV18	14	NA	TRBJ1-2	CASSPRQSNYGYTF
TRBV5-1	14	few	TRBJ1-1	CASSLGAMNTEAFF
TRBV28	17	few	TRBJ2-3	CASSPTSGRPHGDTQYF
TRBV7-2	13	NA	TRBJ1-1	CASSLQRGSEAFF
TRBV5-1	15	NA	TRBJ1-3	CASSSGTGGGNTIYF
TRBV7-8	11	NA	TRBJ2-7	CAAGYLQEQYF
TRBV27	16	NA	TRBJ1-5	CASRRLGRGFDQPQHF
TRBV7-2	14	NA	TRBJ2-7	CASSLMTGRVEQYF
TRBV27	12	NA	TRBJ2-7	CASSLPPREQYF
TRBV19	16	NA	TRBJ1-2	CASTRTRQDAEGGYTF
TRBV19	14	NA	TRBJ2-1	CASSIDSGHNEQFF
TRBV6-6	13	NA	TRBJ1-2	CASSYDRNYGYTF
TRBV4-1	12	NA	TRBJ2-7	CASSQDINEQYF
TRBV6-1	16	NA	TRBJ1-4	CASSEGGQGANEKLFF